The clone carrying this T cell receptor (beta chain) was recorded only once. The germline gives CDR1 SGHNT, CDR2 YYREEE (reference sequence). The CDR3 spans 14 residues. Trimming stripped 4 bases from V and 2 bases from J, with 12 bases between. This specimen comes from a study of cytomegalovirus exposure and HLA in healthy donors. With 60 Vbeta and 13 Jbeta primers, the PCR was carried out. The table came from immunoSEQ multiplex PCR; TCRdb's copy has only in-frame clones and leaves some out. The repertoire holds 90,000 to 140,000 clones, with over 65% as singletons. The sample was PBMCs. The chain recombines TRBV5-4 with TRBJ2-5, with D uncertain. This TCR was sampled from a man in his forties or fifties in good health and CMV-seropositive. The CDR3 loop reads CASSRLDSQETQYF. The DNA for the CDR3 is TGTGCCAGCAGCAGACTGGATTCTCAAGAGACCCAGTACTTC. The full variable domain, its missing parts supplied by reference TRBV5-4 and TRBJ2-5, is ETGVTQSPTHLIKTRGQQVTLRCSSQSGHNTVSWYQQALGQGPQFIFQYYREEENGRGNFPPRFSGLQFPNYSSELNVNALELDDSALYLCASSRLDSQETQYFGPGTRLLVL.